This T cell receptor beta chain was identified in a study of graft-versus-host responses after intestinal transplantation. Study in general: Multivisceral, liver-intestinal, or isolated intestinal transplants were performed in recipients. All recipients were given anti-thymocyte globulin induction, and tacrolimus and steroids were then administered for about three years. Notes on the study in general: GvH clones appeared in recipient marrow, some first in ileum or blood. Patients who carried graft-donor T cell macrochimerism also had high graft-versus-host to host-versus-graft clonal ratios in their allografts.

Worth noting for this clone: The antigen is not known.

The assay was immunoSEQ multiplex PCR, and TCRdb's table has in-frame clones only and misses some. The sample has tens of thousands of clones; 91% are singletons. This CDR3 spans 14 amino acids. The V and J ends lost 6 bases and 1 base respectively, with 11 bases between them. Germline loops: CDR1 LNHDA, CDR2 SQIVND (reference sequence). The material was unstimulated CD4+ T cells sorted from spleen or lymph node cells, obtained before intestinal transplant. This TCR came from a human donor who received an intestinal transplant. This chain uses TRBV19 with TRBJ2-3, with D possibly being TRBD2 (5 bases). The CDR3 sequence is CASSPGLGTDTQYF. CDR3 coding DNA: TGTGCCAGTAGCCCGGGGTTGGGCACAGATACGCAGTATTTT.